Listed here are 15 T cell receptor beta chains from one sample, sequenced in a study of T-cell reconstitution after alpha-beta-depleted transplantation in children. The TCRbeta library incorporated unique molecular identifiers. TCRdb independently ran MiXCR on the PCR reads; one entry per CDR3 protein. Of around 270,000 distinct CDR3 sequences in the sample, 10% were seen once. This specimen consisted of PBMCs, obtained before TCRalphabeta/CD19-depleted stem cell transplant. Receptors were obtained from a boy younger than two with acute myeloid leukemia, due to receive a stem cell transplant.

This clonotype was detected ten times or more. V usage is TRBV18 and J usage is TRBJ2-1, with 7 bases fitting TRBD1. The CDR3 is made up of 16 amino acids. The junction had 5 bases not matched to a gene; V was cut back by 3 bases and J by 0 bases. Germline assignment: CDR1 KGHSH and CDR2 LQKENI. CDR3 amino acids: CASSPTGSSSYNEQFF. The DNA of the CDR3 is TGTGCCAGCTCACCGACAGGGTCAAGCTCCTACAATGAGCAGTTCTTC.

This clonotype has ten or more counts. The chain uses TRBV20-1 and TRBJ2-2; D remains ambiguous. CDR3 length: 12 amino acids. V shed 3 bases and J shed 7 bases, with 9 bases lying between them. Per germline, CDR1 DFQATT and CDR2 SNEGSKA (reference sequence). As DNA, the CDR3 is TGCAGTGCTAGCGGTGTCCTCGGGGAGCTGTTTTTT. Protein sequence: CSASGVLGELFF.

The sample holds many counts of this clonotype. The chain employs TRBV7-9 and TRBJ2-3; D gene ambiguous. Trimming left V 3 bases short and J 0 bases short, with 13 bases between. In germline, CDR1 is SEHNR, CDR2 FQNEAQ (reference sequence). This CDR3 comprises 16 residues. The CDR3 bases are TGTGCCAGCAGCTTGGTACTTTATACTAGCACAGATACGCAGTATTTT. It is translated as CASSLVLYTSTDTQYF.

The chain recombines TRBV27 with TRBJ2-1; 9 nucleotides line up with TRBD2. Unmatched junction bases numbered 8, after V lost 5 bases and J lost 0 bases. The germline V gene encodes CDR1 MNHEY and CDR2 SMNVEV (reference sequence). The CDR3 is made up of 17 amino acids. The CDR3 coding sequence is TGTGCCAGCAGTCTACTTAGCGGGAGCCGCTCCTACAATGAGCAGTTCTTC. This encodes CASSLLSGSRSYNEQFF.

The rearrangement links TRBV20-1 to TRBJ2-3; 7 bases agree with TRBD1. From germline, CDR1 is DFQATT and CDR2 SNEGSKA (reference sequence). V shed 1 base, J shed 2 bases, and the junction held 3 bases outside the gene matches. The CDR3 runs 14 residues. This CDR3 reads CSARAGGPTDTQYF. CDR3 DNA: TGCAGTGCTAGAGCAGGGGGACCCACAGATACGCAGTATTTT.

This clonotype has at least ten counts. This chain uses TRBV29-1 with TRBJ1-4; 9 bases agree with TRBD1. Germline CDR1 SQVTM, CDR2 ANQGSEA. This CDR3 has 16 amino acids. V was clipped by 6 bases and J by 1 base; unmatched bases: 9. The chain's CDR3 is CSVATGGARTNEKLFF. The CDR3 bases are TGCAGCGTGGCTACAGGGGGCGCACGAACTAATGAAAAACTGTTTTTT.

The table lists this clonotype with many counts. This chain uses TRBV20-1 with TRBJ2-7; D is undetermined. Deletions cut 0 bases from V and 4 bases from J, with 16 bases between. CDR1 and CDR2 (germline): DFQATT, SNEGSKA (reference sequence). The CDR3 extends over 15 amino acids. For the CDR3, the DNA is TGCAGTGCTAGAGATGGTTCCCGGGTGGGGTACGAGCAGTACTTC. Protein sequence: CSARDGSRVGYEQYF.

This clonotype appeared many times. V usage is TRBV19 and J usage is TRBJ2-1; perhaps TRBD2 as D (6 bases). The germline V and J ends were trimmed by 3 bases and 9 bases, with 12 bases remaining between them. The germline gives CDR1 LNHDA, CDR2 SQIVND (reference sequence). The CDR3 runs to 13 residues. CDR3 DNA sequence: TGTGCCAGTAGTATTCCCCTGGGGGGTGAGCAGTTCTTC. Its protein is CASSIPLGGEQFF.

At least ten counts were recorded for this clonotype. The chain recombines TRBV12-3 or TRBV12-4 with TRBJ2-7; D unclear. This CDR3 has 14 residues. The germline V and J ends were trimmed by 2 bases and 6 bases, with 14 bases remaining between them. CDR3 sequence: CASSLSPPPGEQYF. In DNA, the CDR3 is TGTGCCAGCAGTTTAAGCCCCCCTCCAGGCGAGCAGTACTTC.

In this sample, this clonotype turned up many times. The rearrangement uses TRBV27 and TRBJ2-7, with 12 bases identical to TRBD2. With V trimmed by 2 bases and J by 3 bases, 5 bases remained unmatched. CDR1 is MNHEY and CDR2 is SMNVEV in the germline V gene (reference sequence). CDR3 size: 16 residues. This CDR3 is CASSLPRTSGNYEQYF. Here the CDR3 DNA reads TGTGCCAGCAGTTTACCCAGGACTAGCGGGAACTACGAGCAGTACTTC.

This clonotype was observed many times. The germline gene is not matched at one end of the junction; a read error may be the cause. The V gene is TRBV6-5, the J gene TRBJ2-5; D is undetermined. The CDR3 extends over 13 amino acids. CDR1 is MNHEY and CDR2 is SVGAGI in the germline V gene. CDR3 amino acids: CASNYFSGETQYF. CDR3 in DNA: TGTGCCAGCAATTACTTTAGTGGCGAGACCCAGTACTTC.

The genes are TRBV20-1 and TRBJ2-1; no clear D. Deletions cut 2 bases from V and 4 bases from J, with 12 bases between. CDR1 DFQATT and CDR2 SNEGSKA come from the germline V gene (reference sequence). CDR3 length: 14 residues. This CDR3 reads CSARTLGWYNEQFF. The CDR3 DNA reads TGCAGTGCTAGAACCCTGGGATGGTACAATGAGCAGTTCTTC.

This clonotype was recorded many times. J is TRBJ2-2 and V is TRBV11-2; 16 positions match TRBD2. V was pared by 0 bases and J by 4 bases, with 11 bases of the junction left unmatched. Germline V gene sequence: CDR1 SGHAT, CDR2 FQNNGV. The CDR3 contains 21 residues. DNA for the CDR3: TGTGCCAGCAGCTTAGAGCCGAGGGGACTAGCGGGGGGGCCCGGCACCGGGGAGCTGTTTTTT. Its protein product is CASSLEPRGLAGGPGTGELFF.

This clonotype was seen only a few times. J is TRBJ2-1 and V is TRBV24-1; D gene uncertain. Trimming cost V 3 bases and J 0 bases, with 14 bases left between them. Germline V gene sequence: CDR1 KGHDR, CDR2 SFDVKD. This CDR3 is 17 amino acids long. This chain's CDR3 is CATSDAQRSSSYNEQFF. DNA for the CDR3: TGTGCCACCAGTGATGCACAGCGCTCCAGCTCCTACAATGAGCAGTTCTTC.

This clonotype was seen at least ten times. The chain combines TRBV7-9 with TRBJ2-7; D unresolved. CDR3 length equals 14 residues. Germline-derived CDR1 and CDR2 are SEHNR and FQNEAQ (reference sequence). V lost 1 base to trimming and J lost 0 bases, with 7 bases between them. Here the CDR3 reads CASSLGPVSYEQYF. CDR3 bases: TGTGCCAGCAGCTTAGGACCGGTCTCCTACGAGCAGTACTTC.